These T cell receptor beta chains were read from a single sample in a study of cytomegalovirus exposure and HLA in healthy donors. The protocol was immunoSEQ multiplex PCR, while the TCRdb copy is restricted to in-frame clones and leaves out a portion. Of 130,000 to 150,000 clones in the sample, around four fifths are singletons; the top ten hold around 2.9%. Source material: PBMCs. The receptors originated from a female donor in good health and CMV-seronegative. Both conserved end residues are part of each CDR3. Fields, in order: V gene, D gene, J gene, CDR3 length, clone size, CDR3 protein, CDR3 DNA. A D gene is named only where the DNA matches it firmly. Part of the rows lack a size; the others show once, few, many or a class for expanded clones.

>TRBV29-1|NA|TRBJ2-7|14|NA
CSVGRTGSSYEQYF
TGCAGCGTTGGGAGGACTGGGAGCTCCTACGAGCAGTACTTC
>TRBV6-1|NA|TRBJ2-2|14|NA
CASSESGYTGELFF
TGTGCCAGCAGTGAATCAGGGTACACCGGGGAGCTGTTTTTT
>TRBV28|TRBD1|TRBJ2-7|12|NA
CASSGGSYEQYF
TGTGCCAGCTCAGGGGGCAGTTACGAGCAGTACTTC
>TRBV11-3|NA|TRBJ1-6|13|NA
CASSLRRGSPLHF
TGTGCCAGCAGCCTTCGCCGCGGGTCACCCCTCCACTTT
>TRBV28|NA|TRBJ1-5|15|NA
CASSLSLAGNQPQHF
TGTGCCAGCAGTTTAAGTCTAGCGGGCAATCAGCCCCAGCATTTT
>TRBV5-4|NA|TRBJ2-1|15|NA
CASSFHSGSYNEQFF
TGTGCCAGCAGCTTCCACAGCGGTTCCTACAATGAGCAGTTCTTC
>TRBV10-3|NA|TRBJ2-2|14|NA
CAIKGLTNTGELFF
TGTGCCATCAAGGGACTTACGAACACCGGGGAGCTGTTTTTT
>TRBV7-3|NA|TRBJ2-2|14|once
CASSLQANTGELFF
TGTGCCAGCAGCTTACAGGCGAACACCGGGGAGCTGTTTTTT
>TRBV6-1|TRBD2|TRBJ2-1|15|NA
CASSAWTRSYNEQFF
TGTGCCAGCAGTGCCTGGACTAGGTCTTACAATGAGCAGTTCTTC
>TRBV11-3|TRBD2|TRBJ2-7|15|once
CASSPGWGSGDEQYF
TGTGCCAGCAGCCCCGGGTGGGGGAGCGGGGACGAGCAGTACTTC
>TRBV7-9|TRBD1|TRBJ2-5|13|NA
CASSSRDRGPQYF
TGTGCCAGCAGCTCCCGGGACAGGGGGCCCCAGTACTTC
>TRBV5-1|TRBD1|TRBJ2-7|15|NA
CASSANRDRGYEQYF
TGCGCCAGCAGCGCCAACCGGGACAGGGGATACGAGCAGTACTTC
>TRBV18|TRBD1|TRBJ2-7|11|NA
CASGDSYEQYF
TGTGCCAGCGGGGACAGCTACGAGCAGTACTTC
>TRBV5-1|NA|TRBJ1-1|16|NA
CASSRLGEGVNTEAFF
TGCGCCAGCAGCCGGTTAGGGGAGGGGGTGAACACTGAAGCTTTCTTT
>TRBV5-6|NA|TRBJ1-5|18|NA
CASSLIGWTLASNQPQHF
TGTGCCAGCAGCTTAATTGGTTGGACCCTAGCAAGCAATCAGCCCCAGCATTTT
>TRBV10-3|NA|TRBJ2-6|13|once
CAISVRGANVLTF
TGTGCCATCAGTGTTCGGGGGGCCAACGTCCTGACTTTC
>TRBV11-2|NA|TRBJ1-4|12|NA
CASSPGHEKLFF
TGTGCCAGCAGCCCCGGTCATGAAAAACTGTTTTTT
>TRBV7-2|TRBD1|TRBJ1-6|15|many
CASSSTGGRDSPLHF
TGTGCCAGCAGCTCAACAGGGGGCAGGGATTCACCCCTCCACTTT
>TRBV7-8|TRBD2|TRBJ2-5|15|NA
CASSPLAGGPETQYF
TGTGCCAGCAGCCCTCTAGCGGGGGGGCCCGAGACCCAGTACTTC
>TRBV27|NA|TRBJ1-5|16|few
CASSLNGQYSNQPQHF
TGTGCCAGCAGTTTGAATGGACAGTATAGCAATCAGCCCCAGCATTTT
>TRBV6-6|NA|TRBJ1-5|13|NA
CASRGGGNQPQHF
TGTGCCAGCCGAGGAGGGGGCAATCAGCCCCAGCATTTT
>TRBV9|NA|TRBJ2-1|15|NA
CASSRDGVSGNEQFF
TGTGCCAGCAGCAGAGACGGGGTGAGTGGGAATGAGCAGTTCTTC
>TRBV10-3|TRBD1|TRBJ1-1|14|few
CAISAGQENTEAFF
TGTGCCATCAGTGCGGGACAGGAGAACACTGAAGCTTTCTTT
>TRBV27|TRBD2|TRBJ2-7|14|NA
CASRTSGGRNEQYF
TGTGCCAGCAGAACTAGCGGGGGTCGGAACGAGCAGTACTTC
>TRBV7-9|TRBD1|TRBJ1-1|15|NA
CASSADRAWGTEAFF
TGTGCCAGCAGCGCCGACAGGGCTTGGGGCACTGAAGCTTTCTTT
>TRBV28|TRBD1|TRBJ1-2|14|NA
CASNRQGFNYGYTF
TGTGCCAGCAATCGACAGGGCTTTAACTATGGCTACACCTTC
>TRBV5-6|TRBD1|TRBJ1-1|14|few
CASSWGQGDTEAFF
TGTGCCAGCAGCTGGGGACAGGGGGACACTGAAGCTTTCTTT
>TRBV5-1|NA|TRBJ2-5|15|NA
CASSLAVGAQETQYF
TGCGCCAGCAGCTTGGCCGTGGGGGCACAAGAGACCCAGTACTTC
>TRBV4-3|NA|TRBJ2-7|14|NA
CASSQVAYSYEQYF
TGCGCCAGCAGCCAAGTTGCGTACTCCTACGAGCAGTACTTC
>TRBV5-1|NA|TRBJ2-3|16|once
CASSPLTGIGTDTQYF
TGCGCCAGCAGCCCTCTTACAGGGATCGGCACAGATACGCAGTATTTT
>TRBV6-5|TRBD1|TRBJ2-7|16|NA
CASSYLLRGRPYEQYF
TGTGCCAGCAGTTACCTATTAAGGGGGCGGCCCTACGAGCAGTACTTC
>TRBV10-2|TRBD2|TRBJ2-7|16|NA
CASKRWRGTIQYEQYF
TGCGCCAGTAAAAGATGGCGGGGGACGATACAATACGAGCAGTACTTC
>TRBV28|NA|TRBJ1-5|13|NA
CAGGEGKGQPQHF
TGTGCCGGGGGGGAGGGTAAGGGGCAGCCCCAGCATTTT
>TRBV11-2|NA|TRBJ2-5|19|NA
CASTKYGRPNRTGQETQYF
TGTGCCAGCACCAAATACGGCAGGCCCAATCGTACGGGGCAAGAGACCCAGTACTTC
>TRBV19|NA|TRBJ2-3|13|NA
CASSSRGRDTQYF
TGTGCCAGTAGTAGCAGGGGGAGGGATACGCAGTATTTT
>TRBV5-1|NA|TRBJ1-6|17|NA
CASSLSSTGSYNSPLHF
TGCGCCAGCAGCCTAAGTTCTACAGGTTCCTATAATTCACCCCTCCACTTT
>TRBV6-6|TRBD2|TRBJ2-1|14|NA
CASSYAGGVNEQFF
TGTGCCAGCAGTTACGCGGGGGGGGTCAATGAGCAGTTCTTC
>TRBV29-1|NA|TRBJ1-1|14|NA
CSVLERTHYTEAFF
TGCAGCGTGCTCGAACGAACCCACTACACTGAAGCTTTCTTT
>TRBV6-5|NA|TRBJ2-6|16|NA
CASSSRGFSGANVLTF
TGTGCCAGCAGTTCCAGGGGCTTCTCTGGGGCCAACGTCCTGACTTTC
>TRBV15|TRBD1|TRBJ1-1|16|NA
CATSRATGTGGTEAFF
TGTGCCACCAGCAGGGCGACCGGGACAGGGGGCACTGAAGCTTTCTTT
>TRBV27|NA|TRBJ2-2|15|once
CVTRPMTQNTGELFF
TGTGTCACGCGCCCGATGACTCAGAACACCGGGGAGCTGTTTTTT
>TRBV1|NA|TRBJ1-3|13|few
CTSSQDTGHTIYF
TGCACCAGCAGCCAAGATACAGGTCACACCATATATTTT
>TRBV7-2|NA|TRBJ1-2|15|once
CASSLIGGWDYGYTF
TGTGCCAGCAGCTTAATAGGGGGATGGGACTATGGCTACACCTTC
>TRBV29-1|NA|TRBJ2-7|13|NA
CSVVHEVGYEQYF
TGCAGCGTTGTTCACGAGGTCGGGTACGAGCAGTACTTC
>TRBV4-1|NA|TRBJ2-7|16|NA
CASSQAVLAVSYEQYF
TGCGCCAGCAGCCAAGCGGTCCTCGCGGTCTCCTACGAGCAGTACTTC
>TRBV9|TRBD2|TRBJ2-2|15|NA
CASSPRLAKAGELFF
TGTGCCAGCAGCCCCCGACTAGCGAAGGCCGGGGAGCTGTTTTTT
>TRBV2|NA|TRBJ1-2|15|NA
CASLLSTGGRRGYTF
TGTGCCAGTCTTCTTTCCACGGGAGGGCGCCGAGGCTACACCTTC
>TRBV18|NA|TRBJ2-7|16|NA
CASSPPAPGLRWEQYF
TGTGCCAGCTCACCACCGGCTCCGGGATTGAGATGGGAGCAGTACTTC
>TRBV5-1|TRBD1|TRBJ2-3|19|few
CASSSGQGHRLISTDTQYF
TGCGCCAGCAGCTCGGGACAGGGGCACCGACTAATTAGCACAGATACGCAGTATTTT
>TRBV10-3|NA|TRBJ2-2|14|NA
CAISESGGTGELFF
TGTGCCATCAGTGAGTCAGGGGGCACCGGGGAGCTGTTTTTT
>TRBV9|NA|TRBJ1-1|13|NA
CASSQGTHTEAFF
TGTGCCAGCAGCCAGGGGACCCACACTGAAGCTTTCTTT
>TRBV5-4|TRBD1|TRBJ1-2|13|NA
CASSQGQDYGYPF
TGTGCCAGCAGCCAGGGACAGGACTATGGCTACCCCTTC